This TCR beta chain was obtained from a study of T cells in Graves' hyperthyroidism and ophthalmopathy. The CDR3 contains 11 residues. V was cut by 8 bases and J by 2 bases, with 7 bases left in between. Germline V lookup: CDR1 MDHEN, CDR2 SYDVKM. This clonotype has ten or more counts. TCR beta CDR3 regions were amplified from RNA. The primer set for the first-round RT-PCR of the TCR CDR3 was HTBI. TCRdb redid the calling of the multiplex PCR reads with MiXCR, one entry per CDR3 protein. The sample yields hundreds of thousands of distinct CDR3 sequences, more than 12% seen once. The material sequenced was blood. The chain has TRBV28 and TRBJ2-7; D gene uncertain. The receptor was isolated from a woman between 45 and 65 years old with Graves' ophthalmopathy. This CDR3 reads CASGGAYEQYF. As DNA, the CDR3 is TGTGCCAGCGGTGGGGCCTACGAGCAGTACTTC.